A selection of T cell receptor beta chains follows, all from one sample in a study of beta chain features in type 1 diabetes. Libraries were prepared by immunoSEQ multiplex PCR; TCRdb keeps only in-frame clonotypes and omits some of them. Of roughly 140,000 clones listed, around 50% are singletons. Sequenced material: Tregs from blood. These receptors came from a man aged 18 to 30 in good health. Each CDR3 is given with its conserved first and last residue. The order of the fields is D gene, V gene, clone size, CDR3 length, J gene, CDR3 protein, CDR3 DNA. D genes are given only for firm matches. Clone size is shown for a subset of rows, as once, few, many or a class of expanded clone.

D: -
V: TRBV2
size: -
length: 15
J: TRBJ1-5
CDR3: CATGPLPRGNQPQHF
DNA: TGTGCCACCGGGCCTTTGCCGCGGGGCAATCAGCCCCAGCATTTT

D: -
V: TRBV6-1
size: -
length: 14
J: TRBJ2-7
CDR3: CASSDRLAIYEQYF
DNA: TGTGCCAGCAGTGACAGGCTAGCTATCTACGAGCAGTACTTC

D: -
V: TRBV15
size: -
length: 15
J: TRBJ1-5
CDR3: CATSRDKYSYQPQHF
DNA: TGTGCCACCAGCAGAGATAAGTACAGTTATCAGCCCCAGCATTTT

D: -
V: TRBV30
size: -
length: 14
J: TRBJ1-2
CDR3: CAWSPKHRLSGYTF
DNA: TGTGCCTGGAGTCCCAAACACAGGCTGTCTGGCTACACCTTC

D: TRBD2
V: TRBV7-2
size: -
length: 16
J: TRBJ2-5
CDR3: CASSLRAGAMEETQYF
DNA: TGTGCCAGCAGCTTGCGAGCGGGGGCGATGGAGGAGACCCAGTACTTC

D: TRBD2
V: TRBV25-1
size: -
length: 13
J: TRBJ2-3
CDR3: CASSQRGIDTQYF
DNA: TGTGCCAGCAGTCAGCGGGGCATAGATACGCAGTATTTT

D: TRBD2
V: TRBV11-1
size: -
length: 14
J: TRBJ2-1
CDR3: CASCIAGGLNEQFF
DNA: TGTGCCAGCTGCATAGCGGGAGGGCTCAATGAGCAGTTCTTC

D: -
V: TRBV28
size: once
length: 15
J: TRBJ2-1
CDR3: CASSFPYWGQGSTFF
DNA: -

D: TRBD2
V: TRBV5-6
size: -
length: 16
J: TRBJ2-5
CDR3: CASSLGASGTQETQYF
DNA: TGTGCCAGCAGCTTGGGGGCTAGCGGGACCCAAGAGACCCAGTACTTC

D: TRBD1
V: TRBV7-9
size: -
length: 14
J: TRBJ2-3
CDR3: CASSQGQGTDTQYF
DNA: TGTGCCAGCAGCCAAGGACAGGGGACAGATACGCAGTATTTT

D: TRBD1
V: TRBV28
size: -
length: 15
J: TRBJ1-2
CDR3: CASSPSRQGTYGYTF
DNA: TGTGCCAGCAGCCCGTCGCGACAGGGGACCTATGGCTACACCTTC

D: TRBD1
V: TRBV28
size: few
length: 14
J: TRBJ2-7
CDR3: CASSLGTGIYEQYF
DNA: TGTGCCAGCAGTTTAGGGACAGGGATCTACGAGCAGTACTTC

D: -
V: TRBV10-3
size: -
length: 14
J: TRBJ1-2
CDR3: CAISERDMAYGYTF
DNA: TGTGCCATCAGTGAGCGGGACATGGCGTATGGCTACACCTTC

D: -
V: TRBV2
size: -
length: 13
J: TRBJ1-1
CDR3: CATSRDLNTEAFF
DNA: TGTGCCACCTCTCGGGATCTGAACACTGAAGCTTTCTTT

D: -
V: TRBV28
size: few
length: 15
J: TRBJ1-2
CDR3: CASSLVSGANYGYTF
DNA: TGTGCCAGCAGTTTAGTCTCAGGGGCGAACTATGGCTACACCTTC